This T cell receptor (beta chain) was found in a study of response to subunit inactivated influenza vaccine. The study's findings and limits: Researchers suggested that each seasonal influenza vaccination recruits few new T cells.

To note about this clonotype: Its antigen remains unknown.

TCRdb passed the RT-PCR reads through MiXCR, listing each CDR3 protein once. The sample has 300,000 to 350,000 distinct CDR3 sequences; just over 20% are singletons. Trimming took 5 bases from V and 4 from J; bases not matched to a gene: 7. The CDR3 sequence is 13 residues long. The V gene's germline CDR1 is GTSNPN and CDR2 SVGIG (reference sequence). This clonotype originated in a man between 45 and 75 years old who received an inactivated influenza vaccine. The starting material was PBMCs from blood, obtained about 20 months after vaccination. V gene TRBV30 combines with J gene TRBJ1-1; 7 bases are a match to TRBD1. The CDR3 region is CAWGTGVGTEAFF. CDR3 coding DNA: TGTGCCTGGGGAACAGGGGTAGGCACTGAAGCTTTCTTT.